This entry features one T cell receptor beta chain sequence. Antigen unknown. As for treatment: some 20 received Ad26.COV2.S at low or high dose, single or two shots; several received placebo; per-sample allocation not given. Samples were taken on day 63 after the first vaccine or placebo injection. An adult aged 18-55 years in Boston served as the donor. The data stem from a study of Ad26.COV2.S vaccination and SARS-CoV-2 variants. Across the study: Intramuscular Ad26.COV2.S doses were given once or twice, 56 days apart. Whole-study findings and limits: Breadth measured for non-spike TCRs was similar across vaccine and placebo recipients. TCR breadth and depth analyses may have underestimated total T cell responses.

Assay: immunoSEQ multiplex PCR; the TCRdb copy retains only in-frame clones and omits some. Of some 640,000 clones listed, more than 70% are singletons. Germline V gene lookup returns CDR1 LGHDT and CDR2 YNNKEL (reference sequence). The germline V and J ends were trimmed by 4 bases and 2 bases, with 8 bases remaining between them. This CDR3 has 13 amino acids. Specimen: peripheral blood, collected in a trial of Ad26.COV2.S vaccine versus placebo. The TCR originated in a person aged 18 to 65 who received the Ad26.COV2.S COVID-19 vaccine or a placebo. The V call is TRBV3-1 (or the pseudogene TRBV3-2), the J call TRBJ2-5; no firm D call. The chain's CDR3 is CASSPSLQETQYF. The CDR3 coding sequence is TGTGCCAGCAGCCCCTCCCTTCAAGAGACCCAGTACTTC.